Below are 32 T cell receptor beta chains sequenced from a single sample in a study of T cell repertoires in cytomegalovirus infection. These receptors' antigens are unknown. TCRdb redid the calling of the reads with MiXCR, one entry per CDR3 protein. The sample records 650,000 to 900,000 distinct CDR3 sequences, around 29% being singletons. This specimen consisted of cultured CD8+ T cells from PBMCs, obtained from culture after CMV antigen stimulation. The receptor set was obtained from a human donor in good health (CMV status not recorded). Some clones in this sample may be carry-over from other donors' samples.

The chain has TRBV5-6 and TRBJ1-6, with D hard to call. CDR1 and CDR2 from the germline V gene are SGHDT and YYEEEE. V shed 5 bases and J shed 8 bases, with 17 bases lying between them. CDR3 length: 15 residues. CDR3 in DNA: TGTGCCAGCAGTTACGGGCCCAATGAGTATTCACCCCTCCACTTT. Its protein is CASSYGPNEYSPLHF.

The rearrangement uses TRBV20-1 and TRBJ2-4; maybe TRBD1 (6 bases). CDR1 DFQATT and CDR2 SNEGSKA come from the germline V gene (reference sequence). The CDR3 spans 15 residues. Between the trimmed V and J ends, which lost 3 bases and 2 bases, there was a span of 14 bases. CDR3 sequence: CSASGGTGTKNIQYF. CDR3 sequence (DNA): TGCAGTGCTAGTGGGGGAACAGGGACCAAAAACATTCAGTACTTC.

The chain carries TRBV7-8 and TRBJ1-3; TRBD1 aligns across 7 bases. The CDR3 runs to 14 residues. Germline V lookup: CDR1 SGHVS, CDR2 FQNEAQ. The V gene end was trimmed by 5 bases and the J gene end by 10 bases; junction bases not matched to a gene: 11. Written as DNA, the CDR3 is TGTGCCAGCAGCCTCCATCCGACAGGGACTACCATATATTTT. As protein: CASSLHPTGTTIYF.

This clonotype appeared a few times. V gene TRBV7-2 combines with J gene TRBJ1-6; 8 bases fit TRBD1. This CDR3 has 16 residues. V lost 4 bases, J lost 4 bases, and 6 bases stayed unmatched. Germline CDR1 SGHTA, CDR2 FQGNSA. The CDR3 loop reads CASSSTGAAYNSPLHF. The DNA of the CDR3 is TGTGCCAGCAGCTCGACAGGGGCCGCGTATAATTCACCCCTCCACTTT. The entire variable domain, with the rest obtained from reference TRBV7-2 and TRBJ1-6, is as follows: GAGVSQSPSNKVTEKGKDVELRCDPISGHTALYWYRQSLGQGLEFLIYFQGNSAPDKSGLPSDRFSAERTGGSVSTLTIQRTQQEDSAVYLCASSSTGAAYNSPLHFGNGTRLTVT.

This chain links TRBV9 with TRBJ2-1, with unresolved D. The V end lost 1 base, the J end lost 5 bases, and 10 bases lay between the germline ends. CDR3 length: 14 residues. From germline, CDR1 is SGDLS and CDR2 YYNGEE. The CDR3 DNA reads TGTGCCAGCAGCGTAAATCGCAGAAACAATGAGCAGTTCTTC. Protein: CASSVNRRNNEQFF.

This clonotype was counted a few times. The chain joins TRBV7-9 to TRBJ2-3, with D possibly matching TRBD2 (5 bases). Germline CDR1 reads SEHNR; CDR2 reads FQNEAQ (reference sequence). The V end was cut by 4 bases, the J end by 2 bases, with 19 bases between. The CDR3 is made up of 17 amino acids. The CDR3 DNA reads TGTGCCAGCAGCTCCGGACTCGCCCCACGAATCACAGATACGCAGTATTTT. Amino acid sequence: CASSSGLAPRITDTQYF.

This chain joins TRBV5-6 and TRBJ1-6; 11 bases fit TRBD1. Unmatched junction bases numbered 3, after V lost 4 bases and J lost 9 bases. CDR3 length: 14 residues. From germline, CDR1 is SGHDT and CDR2 YYEEEE. The CDR3 protein is CASSGGQGGSPLHF. The CDR3 region has the DNA TGTGCCAGCAGCGGGGGACAGGGGGGTTCACCCCTCCACTTT.

This clonotype occurred many times. This rearrangement joins TRBV11-3 to TRBJ2-7; D is perhaps TRBD1 (6 bases). The CDR3 spans 14 residues. The ends were cut back, 4 bases at V and 1 base at J, with 11 bases in the middle. Germline V lookup: CDR1 SGHNT, CDR2 YENEEA. The CDR3 here is CASSSRDNSYEQYF. CDR3 bases: TGTGCCAGCAGCTCCCGGGACAATTCCTACGAGCAGTACTTC.

This rearrangement joins TRBV5-4 to TRBJ1-4; no clear D. The CDR3 covers 16 residues. Germline V gene lookup returns CDR1 SGHNT and CDR2 YYREEE (reference sequence). V was pared by 2 bases and J by 3 bases, with 14 bases between. This CDR3 is CASSLGRITANEKLFF. The DNA for the CDR3 is TGTGCCAGCAGCTTAGGCAGAATCACAGCTAATGAAAAACTGTTTTTT.

At least ten counts were recorded for this clonotype. The V gene is TRBV7-9, the J gene TRBJ2-1; the match to TRBD1 covers 10 bases. The V and J ends lost 4 bases and 8 bases, in that order; junction bases with no gene match: 11. Germline CDR1 is SEHNR and CDR2 is FQNEAQ (reference sequence). The CDR3 is 16 residues long. The CDR3 loop reads CASSSSGTGVIDEQFF. The DNA for the CDR3 is TGTGCCAGCAGCTCTAGTGGGACAGGGGTTATCGATGAGCAGTTCTTC.

This clonotype has a count of ten or more. The J gene is TRBJ1-2, the V gene TRBV12-3 or TRBV12-4, with TRBD1 as a possible D gene (6 bases). The V gene lost 3 bases and the J gene lost 7 bases, with 18 bases spanning the gap. The CDR3 has 15 amino acids. The CDR3 reads CASSFAITGTIGYTF. As DNA, the CDR3 is TGTGCCAGCAGTTTCGCTATTACCGGGACAATTGGCTACACCTTC.

The chain has TRBV4-3 and TRBJ2-1; TRBD1 agrees at 7 bases. This CDR3 comprises 16 residues. CDR1 and CDR2 (germline): LGHNA, YSLEER. V shed 4 bases, J shed 10 bases, and the junction held 16 bases outside the gene matches. The CDR3 bases are TGCGCCAGCAGCCCCCGGGACAGAGCTGTCTGGGGGGAGCAGTTCTTC. Protein sequence: CASSPRDRAVWGEQFF.

This chain joins TRBV19 and TRBJ1-4, with D perhaps matching TRBD1 (5 bases). In germline, CDR1 is LNHDA, CDR2 SQIVND (reference sequence). The CDR3 has 13 amino acids. V shed 4 bases and J shed 5 bases, with 8 bases lying between them. As DNA, the CDR3 is TGTGCCAGTAGTAACAGGTTAAATGAAAAACTGTTTTTT. Translating it yields CASSNRLNEKLFF. The entire variable domain, with the rest obtained from reference TRBV19 and TRBJ1-4, is as follows: DGGITQSPKYLFRKEGQNVTLSCEQNLNHDAMYWYRQDPGQGLRLIYYSQIVNDFQKGDIAEGYSVSREKKESFPLTVTSAQKNPTAFYLCASSNRLNEKLFFGSGTQLSVL.

The CDR3 loop is CASSYSKQGGFNTIYF. CDR3 DNA: TGTGCCAGCAGTTACTCGAAACAGGGGGGTTTTAACACCATATATTTT. V is TRBV6-8 and J is TRBJ1-3; 8 bases align to TRBD1. J gave up 7 bases and V 0 bases, and 8 bases lay outside the gene matches. This CDR3 has 16 residues. CDR1 is MNHGY and CDR2 is SAAAGT in the germline V gene.

The rearrangement uses TRBV7-9 and TRBJ2-7; 9 bases match TRBD1. The CDR3 sequence is 13 residues long. Germline CDR1 is SEHNR and CDR2 is FQNEAQ (reference sequence). The V gene end was trimmed by 6 bases and the J gene end by 5 bases; junction bases not matched to a gene: 5. The CDR3 spells CASRSGTGNEQYF. The CDR3 nucleotides are TGTGCCAGCAGGTCCGGGACAGGGAACGAGCAGTACTTC.

To note about this clonotype: Being one base from a much bigger clone, this may be a read error. The J gene is TRBJ2-3, the V gene TRBV6-5, with TRBD2 matching 9 bases. This CDR3 spans 16 amino acids. CDR1 MNHEY and CDR2 SVGAGI come from the germline V gene. The CDR3 region has the DNA TGTGCCAACAGTTACTCGTGGACTAGCGGCACAGATACGCAGTATTTT. Its protein is CANSYSWTSGTDTQYF.

This clonotype was detected once. The chain employs TRBV27 and TRBJ2-3, with 8 bases lining up with TRBD2. The CDR3 spans 19 residues. Germline CDR1 MNHEY, CDR2 SMNVEV (reference sequence). V gave up 1 base and J gave up 0 bases; unmatched junction bases: 12. The CDR3 coding sequence is TGTGCCAGCAGTTTATATTCAGCCTTGTCGGGAGGGAGCACAGATACGCAGTATTTT. Amino acid sequence: CASSLYSALSGGSTDTQYF.

The V call is TRBV12-3 or TRBV12-4, the J call TRBJ1-6; unclear D gene. The V end was cut by 5 bases, the J end by 9 bases, with 14 bases between. CDR3 size: 14 residues. CDR3 sequence: CASSTPGYSSPLHF. For the CDR3, the DNA is TGTGCCAGCAGTACCCCAGGTTACAGTTCACCCCTCCACTTT.

The chain has TRBV6-2 or TRBV6-3 and TRBJ2-4; no definite D call. The CDR3 has 15 residues. V was pared by 3 bases and J by 7 bases, with 16 bases between. Germline V lookup: CDR1 MNHEY, CDR2 SVGEGT. In DNA, the CDR3 is TGTGCCAGCAGTTATGTAGTCGGAGCCGGGAACATTCAGTACTTC. Protein: CASSYVVGAGNIQYF.

This clonotype was recorded a few times. The chain links TRBV19 to TRBJ1-5; D not certain. CDR1 and CDR2 (germline): LNHDA, SQIVND (reference sequence). Trimming removed 5 bases at V and 4 bases at J, with 15 bases between. This CDR3 contains 15 residues. The CDR3 DNA sequence: TGTGCCAGTAGTCCTTTTCGGGAGCGAAATCAGCCCCAGCATTTT. It translates to CASSPFRERNQPQHF.

This clonotype has only a few counts. The rearrangement uses TRBV7-2 and TRBJ1-2; no clear D gene. The V end was cut by 11 bases, the J end by 5 bases, with 12 bases between. Germline lookup yields CDR1 SGHTA and CDR2 FQGNSA. The CDR3 spans 11 residues. The CDR3 region has the DNA TGTGCCGTCTCAAACGGGTATGGCTACACCTTC. Translated, it gives CAVSNGYGYTF.

A few counts support this clonotype. This chain connects TRBV6-5 to TRBJ1-5, with 10 bases that match TRBD1. The CDR3 spans 16 residues. V was clipped by 4 bases and J by 2 bases; unmatched bases: 5. From germline, CDR1 is MNHEY and CDR2 SVGAGI. The chain's CDR3 is CASSLSTGGGNQPQHF. The CDR3, as DNA: TGTGCCAGCAGTTTGTCGACAGGGGGCGGCAATCAGCCCCAGCATTTT.

This clonotype appeared a single time. A read error may explain this, as a much larger clone is one base away. This chain links TRBV7-8 with TRBJ2-7; 8 bases line up with TRBD1. Germline CDR1 and CDR2: SGHVS and FQNEAQ. The CDR3 sequence is 16 residues long. The CDR3 DNA reads as TGTGTCAGCAGCTTAGCGCGGCAGGGGGCGCACTCCGAGCAGTACTTC. It yields the protein CVSSLARQGAHSEQYF. The whole variable domain, filled in from reference TRBV7-8 and TRBJ2-7, reads GAGVSQSPRYKVAKRGQDVALRCDPISGHVSLFWYQQALGQGPEFLTYFQNEAQLDKSGLPSDRFFAERPEGSVSTLKIQRTQQEDSAVYLCVSSLARQGAHSEQYFGPGTRLTVT.

V usage is TRBV19 and J usage is TRBJ2-2; D is ambiguous. From germline, CDR1 is LNHDA and CDR2 SQIVND (reference sequence). The CDR3 is 13 amino acids. Here the CDR3 reads CAAATSNTGELFF. CDR3 DNA sequence: TGTGCGGCAGCGACTTCGAACACCGGGGAGCTGTTTTTT.

The V and J genes are TRBV19 and TRBJ1-5; D is unresolved. Germline V gene sequence: CDR1 LNHDA, CDR2 SQIVND (reference sequence). Deletions cut 5 bases from V and 9 bases from J, with 11 bases between. The CDR3 runs 12 residues. This chain's CDR3 is CASSDHKWPQHF. In nucleotides, the CDR3 is TGTGCCAGTAGTGATCACAAGTGGCCCCAGCATTTT.

The V call is TRBV7-9, the J call TRBJ2-2; D ambiguous. Germline lookup yields CDR1 SEHNR and CDR2 FQNEAQ (reference sequence). The CDR3 extends over 16 amino acids. V dropped 3 bases and J dropped 1 base, with 12 bases sitting between them. The CDR3 DNA is TGTGCCAGCAGCTTGAAAAAACATGAGAACACCGGGGAGCTGTTTTTT. It translates to CASSLKKHENTGELFF. The full variable domain, rest sourced from reference TRBV7-9 and TRBJ2-2, is DTGVSQNPRHKITKRGQNVTFRCDPISEHNRLYWYRQTLGQGPEFLTYFQNEAQLEKSRLLSDRFSAERPKGSFSTLEIQRTEQGDSAMYLCASSLKKHENTGELFFGEGSRLTVL.

This chain connects TRBV27 to TRBJ2-5; 11 bases align to TRBD2. J gave up 5 bases and V 7 bases, and 12 bases lay outside the gene matches. CDR1 is MNHEY and CDR2 is SMNVEV in the germline V gene (reference sequence). CDR3 length: 16 amino acids. CDR3 nucleotide sequence: TGTGCCAGCAAGGGACTAGCGGATGATTCAAGGGAGACCCAGTACTTC. Translated, it gives CASKGLADDSRETQYF.

This clonotype showed up many times. This chain uses TRBV7-8 with TRBJ1-1, with TRBD1 identical over 7 bases. With V trimmed by 5 bases and J by 0 bases, 12 bases remained unmatched. The CDR3 has 17 amino acids. Germline values: CDR1 SGHVS, CDR2 FQNEAQ. CDR3 sequence: CASSPKQGRGLNTEAFF. CDR3 nucleotides: TGTGCCAGCAGCCCCAAACAGGGGAGGGGGCTGAACACTGAAGCTTTCTTT.

This clonotype was detected many times. The genes are TRBV19 and TRBJ2-3; D is unresolved. The CDR3 is made up of 11 amino acids. Trimming pared 9 bases from V and 3 bases from J, leaving 7 bases between. Germline V gene sequence: CDR1 LNHDA, CDR2 SQIVND (reference sequence). CDR3 nucleotide sequence: TGTGCCAGCAGCATAACAGATACGCAGTATTTT. It encodes CASSITDTQYF.

The chain combines TRBV4-1 with TRBJ2-5; the D is unclear. Trimming took 0 bases from V and 6 from J, leaving 17 bases between them. The CDR3 spans 16 residues. Per germline, CDR1 MGHRA and CDR2 YSYEKL. The CDR3 region is CASSQEWQSNRQTQYF. Written as DNA, the CDR3 is TGCGCCAGCAGCCAAGAGTGGCAGTCGAATCGACAGACCCAGTACTTC.

This chain joins TRBV11-3 and TRBJ2-6; 15 bases line up with TRBD2. Germline V gene lookup returns CDR1 SGHNT and CDR2 YENEEA. The CDR3 sequence is 18 residues long. Trimming at V came to 5 bases and at J to 1 base, leaving 3 bases not matched to a gene. The CDR3: CASSPGLAGGSGANVLTF. In nucleotides, the CDR3 is TGTGCCAGCAGCCCGGGACTAGCGGGGGGTTCTGGGGCCAACGTCCTGACTTTC.

This clonotype was seen ten or more times. The chain recombines TRBV7-6 with TRBJ2-1; maybe TRBD2 (7 bases). Germline V gene lookup returns CDR1 SGHVS and CDR2 FNYEAQ. V was clipped by 0 bases and J by 5 bases, with 17 bases between them. The CDR3 runs to 17 residues. CDR3 region: CASSLALGRGADNEQFF. As DNA, the CDR3 is TGTGCCAGCAGCTTAGCGCTCGGACGGGGGGCGGACAATGAGCAGTTCTTC.